This T cell receptor (beta chain) stems from a study of patients and donors after allogeneic stem cell transplantation. This CDR3 is built from 17 residues. V was pared by 0 bases and J by 0 bases, with 13 bases between. Germline loops: CDR1 SGHKS, CDR2 YYEKEE (reference sequence). This clonotype was observed many times. TCRdb independently ran MiXCR on the RT-PCR reads; one entry per CDR3 protein. The data show approximately 88,000 distinct CDR3 sequences, 4% to 5% seen once. This receptor was obtained from a human donor who was either an allogeneic HSCT recipient or a stem cell or donor lymphocyte infusion donor (not recorded which). It is not recorded whose cells these are; they may come from a transplant donor. Sequencing was performed on blood, either unsorted or a sorted T cell fraction (not recorded which). V and J are TRBV5-5 and TRBJ1-5; D ambiguous. The CDR3 here is CASSLVWAPNSNQPQHF. The CDR3 DNA follows: TGTGCCAGCAGCTTGGTGTGGGCACCTAATAGCAATCAGCCCCAGCATTTT.